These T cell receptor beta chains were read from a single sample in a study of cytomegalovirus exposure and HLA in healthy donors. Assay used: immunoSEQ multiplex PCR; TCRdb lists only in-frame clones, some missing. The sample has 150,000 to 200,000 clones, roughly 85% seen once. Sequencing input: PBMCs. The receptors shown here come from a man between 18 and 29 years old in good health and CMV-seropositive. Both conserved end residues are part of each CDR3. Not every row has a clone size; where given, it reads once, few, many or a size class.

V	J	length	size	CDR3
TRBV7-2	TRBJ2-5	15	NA	CASSADRGGVKTQYF
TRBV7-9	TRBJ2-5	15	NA	CASRESGGPQETQYF
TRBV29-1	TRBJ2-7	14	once	CSVAAKDRVYEQYF
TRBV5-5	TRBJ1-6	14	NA	CASSSTGYNSPLHF
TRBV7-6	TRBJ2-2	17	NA	CASSLRLAGRNTGELFF
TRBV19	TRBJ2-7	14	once	CASSIASARDEQYF
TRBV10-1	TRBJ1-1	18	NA	CASSESQSNPGFRTEAFF
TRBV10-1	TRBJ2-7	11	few	CASSERYEQYF
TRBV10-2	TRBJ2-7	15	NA	CASTKGLAGGYEQYF
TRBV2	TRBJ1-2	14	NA	CASGGQGENYGYTF
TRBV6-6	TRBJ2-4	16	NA	CASSYSGGGAKNIQYF
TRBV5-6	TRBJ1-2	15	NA	CASSSLGPGVLVYTF
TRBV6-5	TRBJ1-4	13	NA	CASSTQRGEKLFF
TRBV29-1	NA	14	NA	CSVKQAGGTYEQYF
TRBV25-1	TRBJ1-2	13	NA	CASSEWTGGGYTF
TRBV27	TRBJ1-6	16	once	CASSLTGSSYNSPLHF
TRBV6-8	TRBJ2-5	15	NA	CASRGLNKPQETQYF
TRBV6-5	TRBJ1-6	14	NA	CASSYSDRAKPLHF
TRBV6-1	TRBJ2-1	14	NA	CASLQSWFDNEQFF
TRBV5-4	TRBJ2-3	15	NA	CASSLALAGTDTQYF
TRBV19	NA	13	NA	CASGWGGTYEQYF
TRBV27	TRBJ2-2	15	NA	CASSPVRGGTGELFF
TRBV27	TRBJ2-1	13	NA	CASSFGVYNEQFF
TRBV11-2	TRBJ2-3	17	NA	CASSLPGTSPGRGTQYF
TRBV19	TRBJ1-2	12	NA	CASSQRIYGYTF
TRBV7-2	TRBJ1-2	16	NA	CASSSLGVWKDYGYTF
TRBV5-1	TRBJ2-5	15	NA	CASSLVLAVQETQYF
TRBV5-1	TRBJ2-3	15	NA	CASSLGGTSPDTQYF
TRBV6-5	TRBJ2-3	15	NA	CASSSREGLGDTQYF
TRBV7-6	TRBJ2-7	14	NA	CASSAGTALFEQYF
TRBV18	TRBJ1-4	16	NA	CASSRRRQGAQEKLFF
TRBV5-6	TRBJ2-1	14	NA	CASSLAGGGREPFF
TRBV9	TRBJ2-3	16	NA	CASSAQLAGGLDTQYF
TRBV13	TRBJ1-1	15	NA	CASSLVATENTEAFF
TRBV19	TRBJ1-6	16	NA	CASRPPGGRYNSPLHF
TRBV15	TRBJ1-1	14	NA	CATSSTGGNTEAFF
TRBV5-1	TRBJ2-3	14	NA	CASSWWASPDTQYF
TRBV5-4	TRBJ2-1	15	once	CASSLTGGDYNEQFF
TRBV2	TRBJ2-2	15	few	CASSAGTGYTGELFF
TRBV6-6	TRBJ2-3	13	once	CASKPDTPDTQYF
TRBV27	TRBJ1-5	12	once	CASNRGWGPQHF
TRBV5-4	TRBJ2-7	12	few	CASSRGSSEQYF